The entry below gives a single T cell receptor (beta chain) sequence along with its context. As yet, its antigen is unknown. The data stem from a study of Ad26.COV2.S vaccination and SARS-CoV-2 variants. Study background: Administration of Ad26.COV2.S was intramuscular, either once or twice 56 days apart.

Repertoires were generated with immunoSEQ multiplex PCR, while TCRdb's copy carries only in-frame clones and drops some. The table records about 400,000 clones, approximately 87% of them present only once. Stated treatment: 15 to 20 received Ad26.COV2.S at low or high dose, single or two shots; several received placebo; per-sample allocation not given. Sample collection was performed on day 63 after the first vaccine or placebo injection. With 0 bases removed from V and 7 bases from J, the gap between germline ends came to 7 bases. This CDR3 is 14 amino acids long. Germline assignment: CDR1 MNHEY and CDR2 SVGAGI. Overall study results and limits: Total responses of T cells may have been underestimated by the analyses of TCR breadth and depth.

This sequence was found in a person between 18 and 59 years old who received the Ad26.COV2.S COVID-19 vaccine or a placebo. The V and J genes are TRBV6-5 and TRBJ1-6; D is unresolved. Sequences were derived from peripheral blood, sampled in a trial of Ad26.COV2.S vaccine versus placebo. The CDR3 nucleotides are TGTGCCAGCAGTTACTCGAGATACAATTCACCCCTCCACTTT. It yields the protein CASSYSRYNSPLHF.